This T cell receptor (beta chain) stems from a study of shared clonotypes between healthy human individuals. On the study more broadly: The people who gave samples were two women and a few men aged 18 to 49. Study-wide points: A reduction in generation probabilities was seen for non-shared clonotypes relative to those shared by all four donors.

V lost 1 base to trimming and J lost 6 bases, with 15 bases between them. The CDR3 covers 16 residues. In germline, CDR1 is KGHSH, CDR2 LQKENI. TCRdb's copy holds only in-frame clones and misses some; the assay was immunoSEQ multiplex PCR. The sample has roughly 650,000 clones; 95% to 98% are singletons. As concerns this clone: The target antigen is unknown.

The origin of this receptor is a woman younger than 45 in good health. The sequencing sample was made of naive CD4+ T cells sorted from blood. Subset: CD45RA+ positively selected. This chain connects TRBV18 to TRBJ2-2; no clear D. In DNA form, the CDR3 reads TGTGCCAGCTCACCACTCCCTGCCTTCTTGGCCGGGGAGCTGTTTTTT. Its translation: CASSPLPAFLAGELFF.